The 21 T cell receptor beta chains in this list originate from one sample, sequenced in a study of blood T cells in healthy people across ages. The second PCR ran about 6 to 12 cycles with a sample-barcoded 5' primer and J-beta primers. TCRdb used MiXCR to reprocess the 5' RACE reads, holding one entry per CDR3 protein. The table records 600,000 to 800,000 distinct CDR3 sequences, 20% to 25% of them present only once. Material for sequencing was blood. The receptors shown here come from a man between 65 and 85 years old in good health.

V is TRBV20-1 and J is TRBJ2-5; 8 bases agree with TRBD1. Germline CDR1 is DFQATT and CDR2 is SNEGSKA (reference sequence). V shed 5 bases, J shed 2 bases, and the junction held 4 bases outside the gene matches. The CDR3 loop spans 13 amino acids. CDR3 sequence: CSARTGGQETQYF. CDR3 nucleotide sequence: TGCAGTGCTCGAACAGGGGGGCAAGAGACCCAGTACTTC.

The CDR3 loop reads CASSSLLAGGTDTQYF. The CDR3, as DNA: TGTGCCAGCAGCTCCTTGTTAGCGGGAGGCACAGATACGCAGTATTTT. The genes are TRBV7-8 and TRBJ2-3; the match to TRBD2 covers 9 bases. The CDR3 extends over 16 amino acids. CDR1 is SGHVS, CDR2 FQNEAQ, per germline. V gave up 4 bases and J gave up 1 base; unmatched junction bases: 6.

The chain links TRBV20-1 to TRBJ2-3; tentative D call: TRBD1 (5 bases). This CDR3 is built from 13 residues. V shed 5 bases and J shed 2 bases, with 11 bases lying between them. In germline, CDR1 is DFQATT, CDR2 SNEGSKA (reference sequence). DNA of the CDR3: TGCAGTGCTCAGGACACCCACACAGATACGCAGTATTTT. Translation gives CSAQDTHTDTQYF.

V usage is TRBV3-1 and J usage is TRBJ2-2, with TRBD2 matching over 11 bases. The V gene's germline CDR1 is LGHDT and CDR2 YNNKEL (reference sequence). This CDR3 comprises 16 residues. The V gene end was trimmed by 0 bases and the J gene end by 10 bases; junction bases not matched to a gene: 7. The CDR3 DNA sequence: TGTGCCAGCAGCCAAGAAGTAGCGGGAGGGCCAGAGGAGCTGTTTTTT. Translated, it gives CASSQEVAGGPEELFF.

The chain links TRBV24-1 to TRBJ2-1, with D possibly TRBD2 on 6 matching bases. Trimming stripped 7 bases from V and 8 bases from J, with 11 bases between. There are 12 residues in the CDR3. Germline values: CDR1 KGHDR, CDR2 SFDVKD. The CDR3 loop is CATRGTFDEQFF. CDR3 nucleotide sequence: TGTGCCACCAGGGGGACTTTCGATGAGCAGTTCTTC.

This clonotype was found a few times. This chain uses TRBV7-8 with TRBJ1-1; D gene uncertain. Germline V gene data show CDR1 as SGHVS and CDR2 as FQNEAQ. The length of the CDR3 is 13 residues. Trimming shortened V by 1 base and J by 11 bases, and 14 bases separated the two germline ends. The CDR3 loop reads CASSLDLLGRAFF. CDR3 bases: TGTGCCAGCAGCTTAGATCTCCTTGGTAGGGCTTTCTTT.

Here the CDR3 reads CASSSHRTYEQYF. DNA of the CDR3: TGTGCCAGCAGCTCTCATCGCACCTACGAGCAGTACTTC. V and J are TRBV7-8 and TRBJ2-7; D is undetermined. The V and J ends lost 4 bases and 2 bases respectively, with 9 bases between them. Germline CDR1 reads SGHVS; CDR2 reads FQNEAQ. This CDR3 spans 13 amino acids.

The chain uses TRBV9 and TRBJ2-5; 9 bases are a match to TRBD2. CDR1 is SGDLS, CDR2 YYNGEE, per germline. The V gene end was trimmed by 4 bases and the J gene end by 5 bases; junction bases not matched to a gene: 9. This CDR3 region has 15 residues. CDR3 residues: CASSPPGTSRETQYF. DNA of the CDR3: TGTGCCAGCAGCCCTCCTGGGACTAGCCGTGAGACCCAGTACTTC.

Only a few counts were recorded for this clonotype. This chain links TRBV28 with TRBJ2-7; a possible D gene is TRBD1 (6 bases). The germline CDR1 and CDR2 sequences are MDHEN and SYDVKM. Deletions cut 8 bases from V and 3 bases from J, with 17 bases between. The CDR3 runs to 14 residues. For the CDR3, the DNA is TGTGCCAGCCGCTTGGGGACACTGAACTACGAGCAGTACTTC. It codes for CASRLGTLNYEQYF.

This clonotype occurred many times. The genes are TRBV6-2 or TRBV6-3 and TRBJ2-5, with 10 bases lining up with TRBD2. The CDR3 totals 17 residues. Trimming cost V 5 bases and J 0 bases; bases outside gene matches: 9. CDR1 MNHEY and CDR2 SVGEGT come from the germline V gene. CDR3 sequence (DNA): TGTGCCAGCAGTAGTTCACCGGGACTAGCGTACCAAGAGACCCAGTACTTC. Translated: CASSSSPGLAYQETQYF.

This clonotype has ten or more counts. The chain is built from TRBV5-5 and TRBJ2-7; 11 bases map to TRBD2. Unmatched junction bases numbered 4, after V lost 1 base and J lost 1 base. The germline V gene has CDR1 SGHKS and CDR2 YYEKEE (reference sequence). This CDR3 is 16 amino acids long. The CDR3 loop reads CASSLTSGSRSYEQYF. The CDR3 DNA is TGTGCCAGCAGCTTGACTAGCGGGAGTAGGTCCTACGAGCAGTACTTC.

V is TRBV27 and J is TRBJ2-5, with 7 bases lining up with TRBD1. The CDR3 has 15 residues. Germline values: CDR1 MNHEY, CDR2 SMNVEV (reference sequence). The V gene end was trimmed by 6 bases and the J gene end by 11 bases; junction bases not matched to a gene: 18. The CDR3 sequence is CASRPLPGQVGEQYF. Here the CDR3 DNA reads TGTGCCAGCAGGCCTCTCCCCGGACAGGTGGGGGAGCAGTACTTC.

The sample holds one count of this clonotype. The V and J genes are TRBV12-3 or TRBV12-4 and TRBJ1-4; perhaps TRBD1 as D (6 bases). The CDR3 has 17 amino acids. Between the trimmed V and J ends, which lost 2 bases and 3 bases, there was a span of 16 bases. Written as DNA, the CDR3 is TGTGCCAGCAGTTTATCCAGTCAGGGGCCAGCTAATGAAAAACTGTTTTTT. Translation gives CASSLSSQGPANEKLFF.

This clonotype was counted between two and nine times. The chain is built from TRBV3-1 and TRBJ2-7; D unresolved. The CDR3 sequence is 15 residues long. The V gene lost 0 bases and the J gene lost 4 bases, with 13 bases spanning the gap. Germline-derived CDR1 and CDR2 are LGHDT and YNNKEL (reference sequence). The CDR3 region has the DNA TGTGCCAGCAGCCAAGATTATCTTGCGAATTACGAGCAGTACTTC. The encoded protein is CASSQDYLANYEQYF.

V gene TRBV6-6 combines with J gene TRBJ1-4; no clear D gene. The CDR3 length is 14 residues. Trimming shortened V by 7 bases and J by 8 bases, and 17 bases separated the two germline ends. The germline gives CDR1 MNHNY, CDR2 SVGAGI (reference sequence). DNA of the CDR3: TGTGCCAGCACCCAACTGGGGATTGGAGAAAAACTGTTTTTT. Translation: CASTQLGIGEKLFF.

V gene TRBV2 combines with J gene TRBJ1-2, with unresolved D. Germline V lookup: CDR1 SNHLY, CDR2 FYNNEI. The CDR3 has 13 amino acids. The germline V and J ends were trimmed by 8 bases and 8 bases, with 18 bases remaining between them. CDR3 amino acids: CASGVSTTGGYTF. The CDR3 DNA sequence: TGTGCCAGCGGGGTCTCCACGACGGGGGGCTACACCTTC.

This clonotype was counted between two and nine times. The V and J genes are TRBV20-1 and TRBJ2-1; D assignment may be TRBD1 or TRBD2 (6 bases each). Trimming cost V 4 bases and J 0 bases, with 25 bases left between them. This CDR3 contains 19 residues. Germline CDR1 is DFQATT and CDR2 is SNEGSKA (reference sequence). CDR3 bases: TGCAGTGCTATAAATCCGGGGGCTCTTGCCCAACACTCCTACAATGAGCAGTTCTTC. Its translation: CSAINPGALAQHSYNEQFF.

V and J are TRBV5-6 and TRBJ1-4, with TRBD1 matching 8 bases. J gave up 8 bases and V 5 bases, and 8 bases lay outside the gene matches. The germline gives CDR1 SGHDT, CDR2 YYEEEE. The CDR3 has 14 residues. For the CDR3, the DNA is TGTGCCAGCAGAATTCAGGGGGCTGGCGAAAAACTGTTTTTT. It translates to CASRIQGAGEKLFF.

This sequence joins TRBV9 and TRBJ2-7, with 12 bases that match TRBD2. V trimming: 4 bases; J trimming: 2 bases; junction bases outside the gene matches: 4. The CDR3 runs to 15 residues. Germline V lookup: CDR1 SGDLS, CDR2 YYNGEE. CDR3 residues: CASSLRTSGAYEQYF. DNA of the CDR3: TGTGCCAGCAGCCTCCGGACTAGCGGGGCCTACGAGCAGTACTTC.

The table lists this clonotype with a few counts. This chain uses TRBV27 with TRBJ1-5; D perhaps matches TRBD1 (5 bases). Trimming pared 3 bases from V and 1 base from J, leaving 7 bases between. The CDR3 contains 14 residues. CDR1 is MNHEY and CDR2 is SMNVEV in the germline V gene (reference sequence). The DNA of the CDR3 is TGTGCCAGCAGTTTCCAGGGCAGCAATCAGCCCCAGCATTTT. Translation: CASSFQGSNQPQHF.

Concerning this clonotype itself: A read error may explain this, as a much larger clone is one base away. The chain carries TRBV6-2 or TRBV6-3 and TRBJ2-5; D is uncertain. The V end was cut by 7 bases, the J end by 1 base, with 1 base between. The CDR3 length is 10 residues. CDR1 and CDR2 (germline): MNHEY, SVGEGT. CDR3 protein: CASTQETQYF. CDR3 coding DNA: TGTGCCAGCACCCAAGAGACCCAGTACTTC.